What follows are 7 T cell receptor beta chains derived from one specimen sequenced in a study of blood T cell repertoires in COVID-19. Clones were sequenced by immunoSEQ multiplex PCR, and TCRdb holds only the in-frame ones, with some missing. The sample lists 330,000 or so clones, roughly 86% seen once, with approximately 9.3% in the top ten. Source material: peripheral blood. The receptors shown here come from a man aged 25-40 years with COVID-19, enrolled during active disease.

This clone was counted once. The chain joins TRBV5-6 to TRBJ2-2, with TRBD2 as a possible D gene (5 bases). CDR1 and CDR2 from the germline V gene are SGHDT and YYEEEE. This CDR3 region has 15 residues. V shed 2 bases and J shed 6 bases, with 14 bases lying between them. DNA of the CDR3: TGTGCCAGCAGCTTTACGACGGGGAGAGCCGGGGAGCTGTTTTTT. Its protein product is CASSFTTGRAGELFF.

This sequence joins TRBV28 and TRBJ2-7; 9 nucleotides agree with TRBD1. The V gene end was trimmed by 7 bases and the J gene end by 3 bases; junction bases not matched to a gene: 10. Germline V gene sequence: CDR1 MDHEN, CDR2 SYDVKM. This CDR3 has 15 residues. As DNA, the CDR3 is TGTGCCAGCACATCACCACAGGGGGCGGACTACGAGCAGTACTTC. Encoded protein: CASTSPQGADYEQYF.

This chain joins TRBV13 and TRBJ2-3; 11 nucleotides agree with TRBD2. The CDR3 covers 16 residues. The V gene's germline CDR1 is PRHDT and CDR2 FYEKMQ (reference sequence). V was pared by 0 bases and J by 4 bases, with 3 bases of the junction left unmatched. The CDR3 bases are TGTGCCAGCAGCTTAGGCCTGGGACTAGCGGCAGATACGCAGTATTTT. Translating gives CASSLGLGLAADTQYF.

J is TRBJ2-7 and V is TRBV5-5; the D gene is possibly TRBD2 (6 bases). The CDR3 loop spans 15 amino acids. Germline-derived CDR1 and CDR2 are SGHKS and YYEKEE (reference sequence). Deletions cut 2 bases from V and 0 bases from J, with 12 bases between. CDR3 sequence: CASSFGRGPSYEQYF. CDR3 nucleotides: TGTGCCAGCAGCTTCGGGCGGGGACCCTCCTACGAGCAGTACTTC.

The chain couples TRBV25-1 to TRBJ2-5; 8 bases fit TRBD1. In germline, CDR1 is MGHDK, CDR2 SYGVNS. The CDR3 extends over 15 amino acids. The V segment lost 4 bases and the J segment 4 bases; nucleotides outside the gene matches: 8. In DNA form, the CDR3 reads TGTGCCAGCAGTGCCCGACAGGGGATCGGAGAGACCCAGTACTTC. This codes for CASSARQGIGETQYF.

The V call is TRBV3-1 (or the pseudogene TRBV3-2), the J call TRBJ2-1; 9 bases line up with TRBD2. J was trimmed by 7 bases and V by 1 base; bases with no gene match: 5. CDR3 length equals 15 residues. The germline gives CDR1 LGHDT, CDR2 YNNKEL (reference sequence). This chain's CDR3 is CASSQAAGGPNEQFF. In DNA form, the CDR3 reads TGTGCCAGCAGCCAAGCCGCGGGGGGGCCAAATGAGCAGTTCTTC.

The DNA for the CDR3 is TGTGCGGGACAGAGCCCCGTTGGGGCCGGGGAGCTGTTTTTT. This translates into CAGQSPVGAGELFF. The rearrangement joins TRBV30 to TRBJ2-2; 7 bases map to TRBD1. The CDR3 is 14 amino acids. Germline V gives CDR1 GTSNPN, CDR2 SVGIG (reference sequence).